This T cell receptor (beta chain) was identified in a study of T cells after yellow fever vaccination. The CDR3 runs 15 residues. With 0 bases clipped from V and 6 bases from J, the junction kept 7 bases outside the gene matches. Germline CDR1 reads DFQATT; CDR2 reads SNEGSKA (reference sequence). Concerning this clonotype: Its antigen is still unknown.

Each CDR3 protein is one row after TCRdb ran MiXCR on the 5' RACE reads. The sample yields around 300,000 distinct CDR3 sequences, about 4% seen once. Study-level findings and limits: Weaker, the secondary response had a peak occurring faster, on day 5 versus 15.

This clonotype originated in a man between 18 and 29 years old who received the YFV17D yellow fever vaccine. The V call is TRBV20-1, the J call TRBJ2-1, with TRBD2 identical over 8 bases. The source was PBMCs, collected 5 days after the yellow fever booster vaccination. The DNA of the CDR3 is TGCAGTGCTAGAGAGGGACTAGTCAGGTTCAATGAGCAGTTCTTC. Translated: CSAREGLVRFNEQFF.